These T cell receptor beta chains were read from a single sample in a study of vaccination effects on CD4 cells after COVID-19. TCRdb keeps only in-frame clones here, not all; method: immunoSEQ multiplex PCR. The sample yields just over 55,000 clones, just under 80% seen once. These receptors' antigens are unknown. The sequencing used CD4+ T cells from PBMCs cultured without peptide, collected after COVID-19 vaccination. The source of these receptors is a human donor who received a COVID-19 vaccine. The CDR3 runs from the conserved cysteine through the conserved F or W. Fields, in order: D gene, V gene, J gene, clone size, CDR3 protein, CDR3 DNA. A D gene is named only where the DNA matches it firmly. Size is stated for part of the rows, as once, few or many counts, or as a class when the clone is expanded.

D: TRBD1
V: TRBV7-2
J: TRBJ1-5
size: .
CDR3: CASSLPRGLNNQPQHF
DNA: TGTGCCAGCAGCTTACCCAGGGGGCTTAACAATCAGCCCCAGCATTTT

D: .
V: TRBV12-5
J: TRBJ2-5
size: .
CDR3: CASGQGAHQETQYF
DNA: TGTGCTAGCGGTCAAGGGGCACACCAAGAGACCCAGTACTTC

D: .
V: TRBV2
J: TRBJ2-1
size: .
CDR3: CASTRDPRDEQFF
DNA: TGTGCCAGCACAAGGGACCCCCGGGATGAGCAGTTCTTC

D: .
V: TRBV7-9
J: TRBJ2-2
size: once
CDR3: CASSSSLRELFF
DNA: TGTGCCAGCAGCAGTAGTCTGCGGGAGCTGTTTTTT

D: .
V: TRBV6-2/TRBV6-3
J: TRBJ1-1
size: .
CDR3: CASSSHVEVWSEAFF
DNA: TGTGCCAGCAGTTCCCACGTAGAAGTTTGGTCTGAAGCTTTCTTT

D: .
V: TRBV5-4
J: TRBJ1-1
size: .
CDR3: CASSILQGNTEAFF
DNA: TGTGCCAGCAGCATTTTACAGGGGAACACTGAAGCTTTCTTT

D: .
V: TRBV9
J: TRBJ2-1
size: .
CDR3: CASSLSGGPNNEQFF
DNA: TGTGCCAGCAGCCTGTCTGGGGGGCCCAACAATGAGCAGTTCTTC

D: TRBD1
V: TRBV5-1
J: TRBJ1-1
size: .
CDR3: CASSQRGQGETEAFF
DNA: TGCGCCAGCAGCCAACGGGGGCAGGGGGAAACTGAAGCTTTCTTT

D: .
V: TRBV27
J: TRBJ1-2
size: .
CDR3: CASSLSRQGYYTF
DNA: TGTGCCAGCAGTTTATCAAGGCAGGGATACTACACCTTC

D: TRBD2
V: TRBV19
J: TRBJ2-3
size: .
CDR3: CASNMGLAGADTQYF
DNA: TGTGCCAGTAACATGGGACTAGCGGGAGCAGATACGCAGTATTTT